Listed below are T cell receptor beta chains from one sample, sequenced in a study of T cell repertoires in cytomegalovirus infection. TCRdb re-derived calls from the reads in MiXCR, one entry per CDR3 protein. The sample yields around 740,000 distinct CDR3 sequences, roughly 35% seen once. The sequenced material came from PBMCs. The receptors were gathered from a human donor in good health (CMV status not recorded). Some clones in this sample may be carry-over from other donors' samples. Both conserved end residues are part of each CDR3. D genes are given only for firm matches. Size is stated for part of the rows, as once, few or many counts, or as a class when the clone is expanded.

J,size,D,V,CDR3,DNA
TRBJ2-7,NA,TRBD2,TRBV6-5,CASSETAGGWFYEQYF,TGTGCCAGCAGTGAGACAGCGGGGGGGTGGTTCTACGAGCAGTACTTC
TRBJ2-7,NA,NA,TRBV29-1,CSAGTSSYEQYF,TGCAGCGCCGGGACATCTAGCTACGAGCAGTACTTC
TRBJ2-3,NA,NA,TRBV7-2,CASSPNLGPLDTQYF,TGTGCCAGCAGCCCAAACCTGGGCCCCCTAGATACGCAGTATTTT
TRBJ2-5,NA,TRBD1,TRBV7-8,CASRSDRVPETKYF,TGTGCCAGCAGGTCAGACAGGGTACCAGAGACCAAGTACTTC
TRBJ1-4,NA,NA,TRBV5-1,CASSLETTNEKLFF,TGCGCCAGCAGCTTGGAGACAACAAATGAAAAACTGTTTTTT
TRBJ2-2,NA,NA,TRBV28,CASLPGGKNTGELFF,TGTGCCAGCCTCCCCGGTGGCAAAAACACCGGGGAGCTGTTTTTT
TRBJ2-7,NA,NA,TRBV2,CASSESPVSNYEQYF,TGTGCCAGCAGTGAATCCCCAGTGAGTAACTACGAGCAGTACTTC
TRBJ2-5,NA,NA,TRBV14,CASSQDIRGQETQYF,TGTGCCAGCAGCCAAGATATCAGGGGCCAAGAGACCCAGTACTTC
TRBJ2-1,few,NA,TRBV12-3/TRBV12-4,CASSLGSQNNEQFF,TGTGCCAGCAGTTTAGGGAGCCAGAACAATGAGCAGTTCTTC
TRBJ1-2,NA,NA,TRBV25-1,CASSGSPNYGYTF,TGTGCCAGCAGTGGCAGCCCTAACTATGGCTACACCTTC
TRBJ1-2,NA,TRBD1,TRBV28,CASSFYRGRDDYGYTF,TGTGCCAGCAGTTTCTACAGGGGGCGGGATGACTATGGCTACACCTTC
TRBJ2-3,NA,TRBD2,TRBV29-1,CSARPLSSGGHTDTQYF,TGCAGCGCCCGACCCCTCTCTAGCGGGGGCCACACAGATACGCAGTATTTT
TRBJ2-5,many,TRBD1,TRBV4-2,CASSQDGQGGQETQYF,TGTGCCAGCAGCCAAGATGGACAGGGAGGCCAAGAGACCCAGTACTTC
TRBJ1-4,few,NA,TRBV6-2/TRBV6-3,CASSTGIDEKLFF,TGTGCCAGCAGCACAGGGATCGATGAAAAACTGTTTTTT
TRBJ2-6,many,NA,TRBV18,CASSPRGSGANVLTF,TGTGCCAGCTCACCAAGGGGCTCTGGGGCCAACGTCCTGACTTTC
TRBJ1-2,NA,NA,TRBV12-3/TRBV12-4,CASTPFMGSNYGYTF,TGTGCCAGCACCCCGTTCATGGGCTCTAACTATGGCTACACCTTC
TRBJ2-4,few,NA,TRBV6-6,CASGVTGVVKNIQYF,TGTGCCAGCGGCGTAACAGGTGTTGTCAAAAACATTCAGTACTTC
TRBJ2-1,NA,NA,TRBV28,CASRPDRTTYNEQFF,TGTGCCAGCCGACCTGACAGGACAACCTACAATGAGCAGTTCTTC
TRBJ1-6,many,TRBD1,TRBV7-8,CASSSGQGAGSPLHF,TGTGCCAGCAGCTCCGGACAGGGGGCGGGTTCACCCCTCCACTTT
TRBJ2-2,NA,NA,TRBV4-1,CAIIQDPAGANTGELFF,TGCGCCATCATCCAAGATCCGGCCGGCGCGAACACCGGGGAGCTGTTTTTT
TRBJ1-5,many,NA,TRBV7-6,CASSLAGAHQPQHF,TGTGCCAGCAGCCTCGCGGGGGCCCATCAGCCCCAGCATTTT
TRBJ2-7,few,NA,TRBV19,CASRKRAVTAYEQYF,TGTGCCAGTAGGAAGCGGGCCGTCACGGCCTACGAGCAGTACTTC
TRBJ2-7,few,TRBD2,TRBV14,CASSDNLGGLGQYF,TGTGCCAGCAGCGATAATTTGGGAGGGCTTGGGCAGTACTTC